These 5 T cell receptor beta chains came from one sample sequenced in a study of blood T cell repertoires in COVID-19. The repertoire was sequenced with immunoSEQ multiplex PCR; TCRdb's copy has only in-frame clones and lacks some. This repertoire shows 260,000 or so clones, just over 85% found once; its top ten account for 15%. Sequencing input: PBMCs or T cells enriched from blood (not recorded which). The origin of the receptors is a man younger than 35 who had recovered from COVID-19.

The CDR3 is CASSPPGAAFF. The CDR3 DNA follows: TGTGCCAGCAGCCCCCCAGGGGCGGCTTTCTTT. The chain recombines TRBV6-5 with TRBJ1-1; possible D gene TRBD1, 6 bases. Germline V gives CDR1 MNHEY, CDR2 SVGAGI. V was trimmed by 6 bases and J by 11 bases, leaving 13 bases between them. CDR3 length equals 11 residues.

This chain uses TRBV5-6 with TRBJ1-6; TRBD1 matches 10 bases. Germline trimming cut 4 bases from V and 9 bases from J; bases unmatched to any gene: 1. Germline V gives CDR1 SGHDT, CDR2 YYEEEE. This CDR3 has 13 amino acids. CDR3 DNA sequence: TGTGCCAGCAGCGGGGACAGGGGTTCACCCCTCCACTTT. This translates into CASSGDRGSPLHF.

V gene TRBV7-3 combines with J gene TRBJ2-1; TRBD2 matches at 16 bases. The CDR3 has 18 amino acids. With V trimmed by 5 bases and J by 7 bases, 11 bases remained unmatched. Germline CDR1 reads SGHTA; CDR2 reads FQGTGA. CDR3 residues: CASSIRGLAGGYYNEQFF. DNA of the CDR3: TGTGCCAGCAGCATTAGGGGACTAGCGGGAGGGTATTATAATGAGCAGTTCTTC.

About this clone itself: The sample carries other DNA sequences with the same CDR3. V is TRBV15 and J is TRBJ1-5, with TRBD1 as a possible D gene (5 bases). CDR1 is LNHNV, CDR2 YYDKDF, per germline (reference sequence). This CDR3 spans 15 amino acids. Trimming removed 1 base at V and 1 base at J, with 8 bases between. CDR3 sequence reads: CATSRGGVSNQPQHF. The CDR3 DNA reads as TGTGCCACCAGCAGAGGGGGGGTAAGCAATCAGCCCCAGCATTTT.

V and J are TRBV20-1 and TRBJ2-3; no definite D call. Germline CDR1 reads DFQATT; CDR2 reads SNEGSKA (reference sequence). The CDR3 covers 11 residues. Deletions cut 0 bases from V and 9 bases from J, with 7 bases between. DNA for the CDR3: TGCAGTGCTAGAGATATAGTGACGCAGTATTTT. Translation: CSARDIVTQYF.